This entry lists 4 T cell receptor beta chains sequenced from one sample in a study of T cell changes during pregnancy in multiple sclerosis (dated by TCRdb to between 2019 and 2020). The library was obtained by the immunoSEQ multiplex PCR assay. In its TCRdb copy, this immuneACCESS table keeps in-frame sequences only and misses some clones. Where compared with another copy, unresolved V genes explain less than half of these, and the others have no known cause. This sample comprises tens of thousands of clones, around 90% of them detected only once. Clones ranked in the top ten supply around 1.3% of the sample. The material sequenced was CD4+ T cells from peripheral blood mononuclear cells, taken in the second trimester of pregnancy. The receptor set was obtained from a female donor with multiple sclerosis, enrolled in a pregnancy study.

This rearrangement joins TRBV7-2 to TRBJ2-2; 8 bases agree with TRBD2. This CDR3 is built from 14 residues. V shed 5 bases and J 8 bases; nucleotides not matched to a gene: 7. The V gene's germline CDR1 is SGHTA and CDR2 FQGNSA. The DNA of the CDR3 is TGTGCCAGCAGCGGCAGACTAGCGTTGGGGGAGCTGTTTTTT. Its translation: CASSGRLALGELFF.

This chain links TRBV30 with TRBJ1-4; the D is unclear. Germline assignment: CDR1 GTSNPN and CDR2 SVGIG (reference sequence). V was clipped by 3 bases and J by 6 bases, with 5 bases between them. CDR3 length equals 11 residues. DNA of the CDR3: TGTGCCTGGAGAGAGTATGAAAAACTGTTTTTT. This translates into CAWREYEKLFF.

The genes are TRBV4-1 and TRBJ2-4, with D hard to call. The CDR3 runs 14 residues. In germline, CDR1 is MGHRA, CDR2 YSYEKL. Trimming removed 6 bases at V and 0 bases at J, with 9 bases between. The CDR3 DNA sequence: TGCGCCAGCAGAAGCGCGCTAGCCAAAAACATTCAGTACTTC. Residues: CASRSALAKNIQYF.

V usage is TRBV19 and J usage is TRBJ2-5, with D possibly matching TRBD2 (6 bases). The V gene's germline CDR1 is LNHDA and CDR2 SQIVND (reference sequence). Trimming took off 1 base at V and 0 bases at J, with 12 bases between the two ends. This CDR3 region has 16 residues. For the CDR3, the DNA is TGTGCCAGTAGTATAGGGGTAGCGGTGTACCAAGAGACCCAGTACTTC. Its protein is CASSIGVAVYQETQYF.